The 21 T cell receptor beta chains below were found in one sample sequenced in a study of cytomegalovirus exposure and HLA in healthy donors. Assay: immunoSEQ multiplex PCR; the TCRdb copy retains only in-frame clones and omits some. The sample carries 100,000 to 150,000 clones, 94% recorded once. Sequenced: PBMCs. These receptors all come from a woman younger than 30 in good health and CMV-seronegative.

This sequence joins TRBV30 and TRBJ2-1; D is possibly TRBD2 (5 bases). CDR1 is GTSNPN and CDR2 is SVGIG in the germline V gene (reference sequence). V lost 5 bases to trimming and J lost 4 bases, with 18 bases between them. This CDR3 is built from 15 residues. The CDR3 DNA sequence: TGTGCCTGGGGTGGGATGGGGAGCGGTTACAATGAGCAGTTCTTC. Amino acids: CAWGGMGSGYNEQFF. Based on the CDR3 plus reference TRBV30 and TRBJ2-1, the full variable domain is SQTIHQWPATLVQPVGSPLSLECTVEGTSNPNLYWYRQAAGRGLQLLFYSVGIGQISSEVPQNLSASRPQDRQFILSSKKLLLSDSGFYLCAWGGMGSGYNEQFFGPGTRLTVL.

The chain couples TRBV7-9 to TRBJ2-1; tentatively, D is TRBD2 (6 bases). In germline, CDR1 is SEHNR, CDR2 FQNEAQ (reference sequence). The CDR3 extends over 15 amino acids. The V end lost 1 base, the J end lost 8 bases, and 15 bases lay between the germline ends. The CDR3 spells CASSLDNGSIDEQFF. For the CDR3, the DNA is TGTGCCAGCAGCTTAGATAACGGGAGCATCGATGAGCAGTTCTTC.

The CDR3 here is CASSMGQSSYEQYF. The DNA of the CDR3 is TGTGCCAGTAGTATGGGACAGAGCTCCTACGAGCAGTACTTC. V and J are TRBV19 and TRBJ2-7; 7 bases line up with TRBD1. J was trimmed by 0 bases and V by 3 bases; bases with no gene match: 2. The CDR3 has 14 residues. Germline CDR1 is LNHDA and CDR2 is SQIVND (reference sequence).

V gene TRBV19 combines with J gene TRBJ1-2; the D gene is possibly TRBD1 (6 bases). This CDR3 comprises 14 residues. V was cut by 7 bases and J by 2 bases, with 14 bases left in between. Germline CDR1 reads LNHDA; CDR2 reads SQIVND (reference sequence). CDR3 region: CASKTSGTNYGYTF. The CDR3 DNA is TGTGCCAGTAAGACCTCAGGGACAAACTATGGCTACACCTTC. The entire variable domain, with the rest obtained from reference TRBV19 and TRBJ1-2, is as follows: DGGITQSPKYLFRKEGQNVTLSCEQNLNHDAMYWYRQDPGQGLRLIYYSQIVNDFQKGDIAEGYSVSREKKESFPLTVTSAQKNPTAFYLCASKTSGTNYGYTFGSGTRLTVV.

The CDR3 DNA reads as TGTGCCAGCAGCGCCAAGGGGGTTTACACTGAAGCTTTCTTT. It is translated as CASSAKGVYTEAFF. This chain joins TRBV11-2 and TRBJ1-1; D perhaps matches TRBD1 (6 bases). CDR1 and CDR2 (germline): SGHAT, FQNNGV. Deletions cut 5 bases from V and 3 bases from J, with 13 bases between. CDR3 length equals 14 residues. Looking up the rest from reference TRBV11-2 and TRBJ1-1 gives the full variable domain: EAGVAQSPRYKIIEKRQSVAFWCNPISGHATLYWYQQILGQGPKLLIQFQNNGVVDDSQLPKDRFSAERLKGVDSTLKIQPAKLEDSAVYLCASSAKGVYTEAFFGQGTRLTVV.

V and J are TRBV5-1 and TRBJ2-7; TRBD2 matches 9 bases. Per the germline V gene, CDR1 is SGHRS and CDR2 is YFSETQ. J gave up 3 bases and V 4 bases, and 11 bases lay outside the gene matches. This CDR3 region has 16 residues. The CDR3 bases are TGCGCCAGCAGCGGCCTCCGTTCTAGCGGGATCTACGAGCAGTACTTC. Its protein is CASSGLRSSGIYEQYF.

The genes are TRBV25-1 and TRBJ2-6, with D possibly TRBD2 on 6 matching bases. The V end lost 4 bases, the J end lost 2 bases, and 18 bases lay between the germline ends. CDR1 and CDR2 from the germline V gene are MGHDK and SYGVNS. The CDR3 has 18 amino acids. The CDR3 reads CASSGLGGLNAGANVLTF. Here the CDR3 DNA reads TGTGCCAGCAGTGGGTTGGGGGGTCTTAACGCTGGGGCCAACGTCCTGACTTTC.

On this clone itself: The same CDR3 is also encoded by other DNA sequences in this sample. CDR3 bases: TGCGCCAGCAGCTTGGCCAGCTCTGGAAACACCATATATTTT. Translated, it gives CASSLASSGNTIYF. The chain recombines TRBV5-1 with TRBJ1-3; no firm D call. Germline assignment: CDR1 SGHRS and CDR2 YFSETQ. Trimming left V 0 bases short and J 0 bases short, with 4 bases between. This CDR3 has 14 amino acids.

The chain recombines TRBV6-6 with TRBJ1-4; no firm D call. Germline CDR1 reads MNHNY; CDR2 reads SVGAGI (reference sequence). This CDR3 has 11 residues. Trimming stripped 2 bases from V and 11 bases from J, with 6 bases between. The CDR3 reads CASSYQAKLFF. The CDR3 DNA sequence: TGTGCCAGCAGTTACCAGGCGAAACTGTTTTTT.

Comment on this clone: The same CDR3 can be traced to other DNA sequences in this sample. V gene TRBV20-1 combines with J gene TRBJ2-7; no clear D gene. CDR1 DFQATT and CDR2 SNEGSKA come from the germline V gene (reference sequence). The CDR3 runs 11 residues. V lost 3 bases, J lost 3 bases, and 6 bases lay in between. The CDR3 here is CSASPGYEQYF. The CDR3 region has the DNA TGCAGTGCTAGCCCAGGCTACGAGCAGTACTTC.

The CDR3 protein is CASTTGGNYGYTF. CDR3 in DNA: TGCGCCAGTACGACAGGAGGAAACTATGGCTACACCTTC. The J gene is TRBJ1-2, the V gene TRBV5-1, with a weak D call TRBD1 (6 bases). The V gene lost 8 bases and the J gene lost 2 bases, with 13 bases spanning the gap. The CDR3 runs 13 residues. Germline lookup yields CDR1 SGHRS and CDR2 YFSETQ.

V gene TRBV11-2 combines with J gene TRBJ1-3; the match to TRBD1 covers 7 bases. This CDR3 comprises 15 residues. Germline V gene data show CDR1 as SGHAT and CDR2 as FQNNGV. Losses at the gene ends were 8 bases for V and 0 bases for J; bases not matched to a gene: 7. In nucleotides, the CDR3 is TGTGCCAGCTCAACAGGGGCTACCTCTGGAAACACCATATATTTT. It yields the protein CASSTGATSGNTIYF.

The chain joins TRBV15 to TRBJ2-7; no clear D gene. The V gene lost 6 bases and the J gene lost 5 bases, with 14 bases spanning the gap. Germline lookup yields CDR1 LNHNV and CDR2 YYDKDF (reference sequence). The CDR3 sequence is 13 residues long. CDR3 DNA sequence: TGTGCCACCAGGCTCGCGGCTCGCCACGAGCAGTACTTC. Translated: CATRLAARHEQYF.

The J gene is TRBJ1-1, the V gene TRBV9, with TRBD1 as a possible D gene (6 bases). Germline V gene data show CDR1 as SGDLS and CDR2 as YYNGEE. The V end was cut by 0 bases, the J end by 0 bases, with 21 bases between. The CDR3 runs to 19 residues. CDR3 region: CASSVGDIATGDMNTEAFF. In DNA, the CDR3 is TGTGCCAGCAGCGTAGGGGACATCGCCACGGGCGACATGAACACTGAAGCTTTCTTT.

The chain links TRBV19 to TRBJ1-3, with TRBD1 matching 7 bases. V was clipped by 3 bases and J by 8 bases; unmatched bases: 7. The CDR3 contains 14 residues. Germline-derived CDR1 and CDR2 are LNHDA and SQIVND (reference sequence). The CDR3 is CASSISHRGDTIYF. DNA of the CDR3: TGTGCCAGTAGTATTTCCCACAGGGGCGACACCATATATTTT.

The rearrangement uses TRBV2 and TRBJ2-1; 8 nucleotides line up with TRBD1. There are 15 residues in the CDR3. CDR1 SNHLY and CDR2 FYNNEI come from the germline V gene. V dropped 7 bases and J dropped 8; count of bases not matched to a gene: 13. CDR3 DNA: TGTGCCAGCACCCAGCAGGGACAGGTTAGGGATGAGCAGTTCTTC. This translates into CASTQQGQVRDEQFF. The whole variable domain, filled in from reference TRBV2 and TRBJ2-1, reads EPEVTQTPSHQVTQMGQEVILRCVPISNHLYFYWYRQILGQKVEFLVSFYNNEISEKSEIFDDQFSVERPDGSNFTLKIRSTKLEDSAMYFCASTQQGQVRDEQFFGPGTRLTVL.

The chain employs TRBV5-1 and TRBJ2-5; perhaps TRBD1 as D (6 bases). Germline CDR1 is SGHRS and CDR2 is YFSETQ. This CDR3 contains 13 residues. Trimming left V 3 bases short and J 5 bases short, with 11 bases between. CDR3 nucleotide sequence: TGCGCCAGCAGCTACGGACAGTTGGAGACCCAGTACTTC. This encodes CASSYGQLETQYF. The complete variable domain, with remaining parts taken from reference TRBV5-1 and TRBJ2-5, reads KAGVTQTPRYLIKTRGQQVTLSCSPISGHRSVSWYQQTPGQGLQFLFEYFSETQRNKGNFPGRFSGRQFSNSRSEMNVSTLELGDSALYLCASSYGQLETQYFGPGTRLLVL.

The chain employs TRBV5-1 and TRBJ2-2; no clear D. The CDR3 is 15 amino acids. From germline, CDR1 is SGHRS and CDR2 YFSETQ. Between the trimmed V and J ends, which lost 1 base and 4 bases, there was a span of 11 bases. For the CDR3, the DNA is TGCGCCAGCAGCTTGTTAGTGAGAGGCACCGGGGAGCTGTTTTTT. The encoded protein is CASSLLVRGTGELFF.

The chain combines TRBV7-9 with TRBJ2-7; 10 nucleotides agree with TRBD1. Losses at the gene ends were 6 bases for V and 6 bases for J; bases not matched to a gene: 11. This CDR3 comprises 15 residues. Germline loops: CDR1 SEHNR, CDR2 FQNEAQ (reference sequence). CDR3 nucleotides: TGTGCCAGCAGTCGAGCCGGGACAGGGGTTGTCGAGCAGTACTTC. Its protein product is CASSRAGTGVVEQYF.

This clone was seen once. V is TRBV10-3 and J is TRBJ2-1; 9 nucleotides line up with TRBD1. V shed 6 bases, J shed 4 bases, and the junction held 7 bases outside the gene matches. Per the germline V gene, CDR1 is ENHRY and CDR2 is SYGVKD. The CDR3 extends over 15 amino acids. The CDR3 region has the DNA TGTGCCATCAGCCTTACAGGGGGCGGATACAATGAGCAGTTCTTC. It yields the protein CAISLTGGGYNEQFF.

V and J are TRBV18 and TRBJ2-7; 8 nucleotides line up with TRBD2. Germline CDR1 and CDR2: KGHSH and LQKENI. The ends lost 2 bases at V and 4 bases at J; junction bases unmatched: 4. The CDR3 loop spans 14 amino acids. This CDR3 is CASSPAGGRYEQYF. For the CDR3, the DNA is TGTGCCAGCTCACCAGCGGGAGGAAGGTACGAGCAGTACTTC.